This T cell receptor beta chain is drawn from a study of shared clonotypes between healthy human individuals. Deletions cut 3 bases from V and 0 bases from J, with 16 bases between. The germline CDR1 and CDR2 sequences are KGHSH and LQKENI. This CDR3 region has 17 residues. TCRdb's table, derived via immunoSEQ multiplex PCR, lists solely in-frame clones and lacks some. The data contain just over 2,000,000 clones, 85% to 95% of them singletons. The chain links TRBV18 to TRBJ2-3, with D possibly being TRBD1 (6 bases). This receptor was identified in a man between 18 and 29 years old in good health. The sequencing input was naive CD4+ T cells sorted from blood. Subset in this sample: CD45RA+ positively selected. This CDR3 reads CASSPRTEPLSTDTQYF. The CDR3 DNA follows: TGTGCCAGCTCACCTCGGACAGAACCTCTTAGCACAGATACGCAGTATTTT.